This TCR beta chain was sequenced during a study of blood T cells in healthy people across ages. A single count supports this clonotype. Germline values: CDR1 MGHRA, CDR2 YSYEKL. The ends were cut back, 6 bases at V and 8 bases at J, with 10 bases in the middle. This CDR3 region has 11 residues. Primed by a sample-barcoded 5' primer and a J-beta primer mix, a second PCR proceeded for 7 to 11 cycles. TCRdb re-called the 5' RACE reads with MiXCR, one entry per CDR3 protein. Here the sample spans 800,000 to 1,000,000 distinct CDR3 sequences, 40% to 60% being singletons. This chain joins TRBV4-1 and TRBJ1-2; no definite D call. The source is a man aged 25-40 years in good health. The sequencing sample was made of blood. The CDR3 spells CASSTLAGYTF. The CDR3 DNA reads TGCGCCAGCAGTACTCTGGCCGGCTACACCTTC.